Below, 10 T cell receptor beta chains from the same sample are listed, as sequenced in a study of shared clonotypes between healthy human individuals. The method was immunoSEQ multiplex PCR; TCRdb's version includes in-frame clones alone and lacks a portion of them. The profile covers millions of clones, with roughly 94% appearing a single time and 0.13% taken by the ten largest. Sample: naive CD4+ T cells sorted from blood. Subset noted: CD45RA+ positively selected. Receptor source: a man between 18 and 35 years old in good health.

This clone was recorded only once. The chain is built from TRBV30 and TRBJ1-6, with 12 positions matching TRBD1. The CDR3 is made up of 15 amino acids. The V gene end was trimmed by 4 bases and the J gene end by 8 bases; junction bases not matched to a gene: 6. From germline, CDR1 is GTSNPN and CDR2 SVGIG (reference sequence). The CDR3 bases are TGTGCCTGGAACCGGGACAGGGGGCTCCATTCACCCCTCCACTTT. As protein: CAWNRDRGLHSPLHF.

The chain combines TRBV28 with TRBJ2-7, with 7 bases that match TRBD1. J lost 2 bases, V lost 7 bases, and 8 bases had no gene match. This CDR3 contains 14 residues. CDR1 is MDHEN, CDR2 SYDVKM, per germline. The DNA of the CDR3 is TGTGCCAGCAAAAGCGCAGGGGGAACCTACGAGCAGTACTTC. Residues: CASKSAGGTYEQYF.

For this clone: This may come from a read error, since a much larger clone is one base off. The rearrangement joins TRBV4-3 to TRBJ2-3; D is unclear. The CDR3 length is 11 residues. Trimming shortened V by 4 bases and J by 3 bases, and 2 bases separated the two germline ends. In germline, CDR1 is LGHNA, CDR2 YSLEER. CDR3 DNA sequence: TGCGCCAGCAGCCTAACAGATACGCAGTATTTT. Translating gives CASSLTDTQYF.

The chain uses TRBV10-3 and TRBJ2-3, with D possibly TRBD2 on 6 matching bases. Trimming removed 0 bases from V and 6 bases from J, with 13 bases in between. This CDR3 is 15 amino acids long. Germline CDR1 and CDR2: ENHRY and SYGVKD. CDR3 sequence reads: CAISESSSLADTQYF. Written as DNA, the CDR3 is TGTGCCATCAGTGAGTCTTCTTCTCTAGCGGATACGCAGTATTTT.

The chain employs TRBV9 and TRBJ1-1, with a weak D call TRBD1 (5 bases). There are 14 residues in the CDR3. V lost 3 bases and J 1 base, leaving 10 bases between the germline ends. Germline-derived CDR1 and CDR2 are SGDLS and YYNGEE. CDR3 region: CASSGGPTNTEAFF. CDR3 in DNA: TGTGCCAGCAGCGGGGGACCGACGAACACTGAAGCTTTCTTT.

The V and J genes are TRBV4-1 and TRBJ2-1, with TRBD2 matching over 8 bases. Looked up from germline, CDR1 is MGHRA and CDR2 is YSYEKL. The CDR3 is 15 residues long. J gave up 7 bases and V 1 base, and 6 bases lay outside the gene matches. This CDR3 is CASSQAGGPGNEQFF. In DNA form, the CDR3 reads TGCGCCAGCAGCCAAGCGGGGGGGCCGGGGAATGAGCAGTTCTTC.

V gene TRBV7-4 combines with J gene TRBJ2-7; the match to TRBD2 covers 13 bases. Germline-derived CDR1 and CDR2 are SGHVT and SQSDAQ. V lost 6 bases to trimming and J lost 0 bases; unmatched junction nucleotides: 5. CDR3 length: 16 amino acids. Here the CDR3 reads CASSRGLAGSSYEQYF. The CDR3 DNA is TGTGCCAGCAGTAGGGGACTAGCGGGGAGCTCCTACGAGCAGTACTTC.

The genes are TRBV10-3 and TRBJ1-6; D gene ambiguous. The CDR3 spans 16 residues. V gave up 5 bases and J gave up 5 bases, with 16 bases separating them. Germline lookup yields CDR1 ENHRY and CDR2 SYGVKD. This CDR3 reads CAISPAGGRNNSPLHF. The CDR3, as DNA: TGTGCCATCAGTCCTGCGGGAGGCAGGAATAATTCACCCCTCCACTTT.

The chain combines TRBV7-9 with TRBJ2-3; 7 bases fit TRBD1. CDR1 and CDR2 from the germline V gene are SEHNR and FQNEAQ (reference sequence). The CDR3 length is 15 residues. V was pared by 3 bases and J by 1 base, with 4 bases of the junction left unmatched. CDR3 DNA sequence: TGTGCCAGCAGCTTTCTACAGGGGCGCACAGATACGCAGTATTTT. Its translation: CASSFLQGRTDTQYF.

This clone turned up a few times. This rearrangement joins TRBV5-6 to TRBJ1-6, with D unclear. V dropped 3 bases and J dropped 10 bases, with 8 bases sitting between them. The CDR3 covers 12 residues. Germline values: CDR1 SGHDT, CDR2 YYEEEE. As DNA, the CDR3 is TGTGCCAGCAGCTCAGAGGGCTCACCCCTCCACTTT. Encoded protein: CASSSEGSPLHF. The whole variable domain, remainder taken from reference TRBV5-6 and TRBJ1-6, is DAGVTQSPTHLIKTRGQQVTLRCSPKSGHDTVSWYQQALGQGPQFIFQYYEEEERQRGNFPDRFSGHQFPNYSSELNVNALLLGDSALYLCASSSEGSPLHFGNGTRLTVT.